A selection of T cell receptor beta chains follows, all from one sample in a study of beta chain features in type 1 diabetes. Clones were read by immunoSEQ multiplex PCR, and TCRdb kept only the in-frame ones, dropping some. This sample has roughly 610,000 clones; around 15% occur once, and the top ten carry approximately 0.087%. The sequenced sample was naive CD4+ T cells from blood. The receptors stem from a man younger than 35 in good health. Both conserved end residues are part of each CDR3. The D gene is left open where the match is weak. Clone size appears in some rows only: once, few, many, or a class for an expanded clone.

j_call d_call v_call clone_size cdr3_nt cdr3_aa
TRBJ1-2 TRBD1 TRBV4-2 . TGTGCCAGCAGCCAGGGGACAGGGATCCATGGCTACACCTTC CASSQGTGIHGYTF
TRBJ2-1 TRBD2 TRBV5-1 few TGCGCCAGCAGCTTGGGGGCCTCTGGCGGGGGCTACAATGAGCAGTTCTTC CASSLGASGGGYNEQFF
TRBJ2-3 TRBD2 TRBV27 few TGTGCCAGCAGTCTCAGACTAGCGGGGGCAGATACGCAGTATTTT CASSLRLAGADTQYF
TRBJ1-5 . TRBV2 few TGTGCCAGCAATGGACACAATCAGCCCCAGCATTTT CASNGHNQPQHF
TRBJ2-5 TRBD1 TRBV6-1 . TGTGCCAGCAGTGCGAGGACAGGGGGAGGCCAAGAGACCCAGTACTTC CASSARTGGGQETQYF
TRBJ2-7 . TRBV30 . TGTGCCTGGAGTGACGTAGGGCGTTACTACGAGCAGTACTTC CAWSDVGRYYEQYF
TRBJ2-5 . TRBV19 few TGTGCCAGTAGCCCTCCGGGGCAAAGAGAGACCCAGTACTTC CASSPPGQRETQYF
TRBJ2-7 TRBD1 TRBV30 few TGTGCCTGGAAACGACAGGGGGCTACTTACGAGCAGTACTTC CAWKRQGATYEQYF
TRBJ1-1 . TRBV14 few TGTGCCAGCAGCCAAGAACAGAGGACTGAAGCTTTCTTT CASSQEQRTEAFF
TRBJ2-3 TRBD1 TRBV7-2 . TGTGCCAGCAGCTTAAACCCAGGGGGCGCTGGGAATACGCAGTATTTT CASSLNPGGAGNTQYF
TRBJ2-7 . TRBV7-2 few TGTGCCAGCAGGGAGGGGCCCCCCACCTACGAGCAGTACTTC CASREGPPTYEQYF
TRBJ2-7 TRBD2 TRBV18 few TGTGCCAGCTCACCATCTAGCGGGAGTGTATACGAGCAGTACTTC CASSPSSGSVYEQYF
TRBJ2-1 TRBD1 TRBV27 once TGTGCCAGCAGCCCGACAGGGAACTACAATGAGCAGTTCTTC CASSPTGNYNEQFF
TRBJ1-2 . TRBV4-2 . TGTGCCAGCAGCCAAGAACAGAGGTATGGCTACACCTTC CASSQEQRYGYTF
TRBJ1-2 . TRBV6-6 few TGTGCCACACCGGAAAGGGAGAGCTATGGCTACACCTTC CATPERESYGYTF
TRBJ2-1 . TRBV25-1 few TGTGCCAGCAGTAACCCCCTGGGCGGACGGGGGCAGTTCTTC CASSNPLGGRGQFF
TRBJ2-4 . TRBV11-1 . TGTGCCAGCAGCCAAGGACTAGCCAAAAACATTCAGTACTTC CASSQGLAKNIQYF
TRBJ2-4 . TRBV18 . TGTGCCAGCTCACCAGACTTAGCCAAAAACATTCAGTACTTC CASSPDLAKNIQYF
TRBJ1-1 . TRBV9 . TGTGCCAGCAGCGTGACCCTGAGGGGCACTGAAGCTTTCTTT CASSVTLRGTEAFF
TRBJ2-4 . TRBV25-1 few TGTGCCAGCAGTGAATGGGAACAGGTGGGGACCAAAAACATTCAGTACTTC CASSEWEQVGTKNIQYF
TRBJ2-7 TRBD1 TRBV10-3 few TGTGCCAGCAGTCCGGGACAGTACTACGAGCAGTACTTC CASSPGQYYEQYF
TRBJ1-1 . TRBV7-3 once TGTGCCAGCAGCTTAACCTCCAGCGGCTGGGGACCTGACACTGAAGCTTTCTTT CASSLTSSGWGPDTEAFF
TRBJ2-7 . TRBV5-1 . TGCGCCAGCAGCTTGATAGGCTACGAGCAGTACTTC CASSLIGYEQYF
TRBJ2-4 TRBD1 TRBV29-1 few TGCAGCGTAACCGGGACAGGGACAAACATTCAGTACTTC CSVTGTGTNIQYF
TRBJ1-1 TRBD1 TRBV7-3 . TGTGCCAGCAGCTCACAGGGGGGGCACACTGAAGCTTTCTTT CASSSQGGHTEAFF
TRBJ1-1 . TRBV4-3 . TGCGCCAGCAGGCAAGAACCGACGGTGAACACTGAAGCTTTCTTT CASRQEPTVNTEAFF
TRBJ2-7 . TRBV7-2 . TGTGCCAGCAGCTTAGCGGCCCAGGGTACCTACGAGCAGTACTTC CASSLAAQGTYEQYF
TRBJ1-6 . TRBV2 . TGTGCCAGCAGTTTTGATCGGGATAATTCACCCCTCCACTTT CASSFDRDNSPLHF
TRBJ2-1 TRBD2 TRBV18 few TGTGCCAGCTCAATCCAGCGGGGGGCCACCTACAATGAGCAGTTCTTC CASSIQRGATYNEQFF
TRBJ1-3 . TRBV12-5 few TGTGCTAGTGGTTGCCCCCAAGCCGTACAGGCCATATATTTT CASGCPQAVQAIYF
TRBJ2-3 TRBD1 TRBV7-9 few TGTGCCAGCAGCAAGACCCGGGACAGGGGAACAGATACGCAGTATTTT CASSKTRDRGTDTQYF
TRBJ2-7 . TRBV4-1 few TGCGCCAGCAGCCAGGAACAGGCTCTCTACGAGCAGTACTTC CASSQEQALYEQYF
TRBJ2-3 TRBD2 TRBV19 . TGTGCCAGTAGTATCCTCCCGGGAGGGGGCACAGATACGCAGTATTTT CASSILPGGGTDTQYF
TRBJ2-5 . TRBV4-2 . TGTGCCAGCAGCCAGGGGAACAACCGGCAAGAGACCCAGTACTTC CASSQGNNRQETQYF
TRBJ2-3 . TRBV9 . TGTGCCAGCAGCCGGGACCAAAACACAGATACGCAGTATTTT CASSRDQNTDTQYF
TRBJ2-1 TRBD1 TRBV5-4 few TGTGCCAGCAGCTCTTCACAGGGGTACAACAATGAGCAGTTCTTC CASSSSQGYNNEQFF
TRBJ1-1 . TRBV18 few TGTGCCAGCTCACCAAGTAGAGTCCCTGAAGCTTTCTTT CASSPSRVPEAFF
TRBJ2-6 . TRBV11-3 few TGTGCCAGCAGCCCCTCGGGGGCCAACGTCCTGACTTTC CASSPSGANVLTF
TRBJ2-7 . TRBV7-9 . TGTGCCAGCAGCCTAGATTCTAGCTCCTACGAGCAGTACTTC CASSLDSSSYEQYF
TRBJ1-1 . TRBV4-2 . TGTGCCAGCAGCCAACCCACACGGAACACTGAAGCTTTCTTT CASSQPTRNTEAFF
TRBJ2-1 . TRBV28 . TGTGCCAGCCTCGGACAGTTCCGGAACAATGAGCAGTTCTTC CASLGQFRNNEQFF
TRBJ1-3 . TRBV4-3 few TGCGCCAGCAGCCTATCTACCACTGGAAACACCATATATTTT CASSLSTTGNTIYF
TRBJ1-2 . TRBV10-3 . TGTGCCATCAGTGGGGGCCCCGAAAGCTATGGCTACACCTTC CAISGGPESYGYTF
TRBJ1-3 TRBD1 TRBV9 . TGTGCCAGCAGCCCCCGGACAGGAGTGGTTGGAAACACCATATATTTT CASSPRTGVVGNTIYF
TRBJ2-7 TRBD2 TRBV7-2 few TGTGCCAGCAGCTCCAGAGGGCTAGCGGGAGGTATCGAGCAGTACTTC CASSSRGLAGGIEQYF
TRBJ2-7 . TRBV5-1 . TGCGCCAGCAGCTTTGCCGGAACCTACGAGCAGTACTTC CASSFAGTYEQYF
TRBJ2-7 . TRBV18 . TGTGCCAGCTCACCGGCCGCCTTGGACGGAGAGCAGTACTTC CASSPAALDGEQYF
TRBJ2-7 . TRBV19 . TGTGCCAGTACCAACCTGGACAGAATTGGCGAGCAGTACTTC CASTNLDRIGEQYF
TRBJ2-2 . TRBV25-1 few TGTGCCAGCAGTGATTCGGGTTTGACAGGGAGGTACGGGGAGCTGTTTTTT CASSDSGLTGRYGELFF
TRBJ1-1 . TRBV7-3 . TGTGCCAGCAGCTCCTCTGGAGTAGAAGCTTTCTTT CASSSSGVEAFF
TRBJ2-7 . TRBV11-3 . TGTGCCAGCAGCCCCTTCGCAGGGAACGGCGAGCAGTACTTC CASSPFAGNGEQYF